This TCR beta chain came from a study of blood T cell repertoires in COVID-19. Study as a whole: COVID-19 samples, acute and convalescent, were from the United States, Italy and Spain. Sources were T cells, B-cell-depleted T cells, or PBMCs; the material itself was cDNA or gDNA.

Profiled with immunoSEQ multiplex PCR; TCRdb holds only in-frame clones, not every one. The profile covers 93,000 or so clones, with roughly nine tenths appearing a single time and over 15% taken by the ten largest. The CDR3 extends over 14 amino acids. Germline V gene data show CDR1 as SGHDN and CDR2 as FVKESK. V shed 0 bases and J shed 3 bases, with 9 bases lying between them. The TCR comes from a woman of 80 years or more in a cohort sampled during active COVID-19. This chain joins TRBV14 and TRBJ2-7; the D gene is possibly TRBD2 (5 bases). Sequencing input: peripheral blood. CDR3 nucleotide sequence: TGTGCCAGCAGCCAAGAAGCGGCCTTCTACGAGCAGTACTTC. Amino acids: CASSQEAAFYEQYF. Filled out from reference TRBV14 and TRBJ2-7, the complete variable domain reads EAGVTQFPSHSVIEKGQTVTLRCDPISGHDNLYWYRRVMGKEIKFLLHFVKESKQDESGMPNNRFLAERTGGTYSTLKVQPAELEDSGVYFCASSQEAAFYEQYFGPGTRLTVT.